This T cell receptor beta chain was sequenced in a study of post-analysis software for immune sequencing data. Study background: Relapsing-remitting, secondary progressive and progressive-relapsing forms of multiple sclerosis all featured among disease courses. Study-level points and caveats: Among multiple sclerosis patients, normalized Chao1 diversity was significantly below that of controls. A handful of TRBV segments appeared more often in patients than in controls, and TRBV5-6, TRBV5-1 and TRBV20-1 were among these. By F measure, strong co-clustering occurred among samples prepared in the same batch.

Prepared TCR beta cDNA libraries contained unique molecular identifiers. It was from roughly 1.1 to 9.2 million T cells that some 500,000 cDNA molecules came. TCRdb used MiXCR to reprocess the PCR reads, holding one entry per CDR3 protein. Of over 250,000 distinct CDR3 sequences listed, just over 35% are singletons. A word on this clonotype: Its matching antigen is unknown.

Germline V lookup: CDR1 SGHKS, CDR2 YYEKEE (reference sequence). This CDR3 region has 18 residues. The sequenced sample was blood. The TCR sequence derives from a girl between 5 and 17 years old with multiple sclerosis. The V call is TRBV5-5, the J call TRBJ2-4; 14 nucleotides agree with TRBD2. The better agreement between TRBJ2-7 and the DNA end casts doubt on the J call. The CDR3 nucleotides are TGTGCCAGCAGCTACCCCGGGACTAGCGGGAGATCCACAGCCGAGCAGTACTTC. The encoded protein is CASSYPGTSGRSTAEQYF.